This is a list of T cell receptor beta chains from one sample in a study of blood T cells in healthy people across ages. Via MiXCR, TCRdb re-called the 5' RACE reads, giving one row per CDR3 protein. This sample has 1.2 million to 1.5 million distinct CDR3 sequences, with roughly 40% found just once. Sequencing was done on a sample of blood. These receptors all come from a woman between 18 and 29 years old in good health. Both conserved end residues are part of each CDR3. The D gene is left open where the match is weak. Size values are once, few and many counts, or a class for expanded clones, and some rows have none.

j_gene: TRBJ2-3
v_gene: TRBV20-1
abundance: .
d_gene: .
CDR3aa: CSARDQASSTDTQYF
CDR3nt: TGCAGTGCTAGAGATCAGGCTAGCAGTACAGATACGCAGTATTTT

j_gene: TRBJ2-7
v_gene: TRBV27
abundance: .
d_gene: .
CDR3aa: CASSLKWGSYEQYF
CDR3nt: TGTGCCAGCAGTTTAAAATGGGGTTCCTACGAGCAGTACTTC

j_gene: TRBJ2-1
v_gene: TRBV30
abundance: .
d_gene: TRBD2
CDR3aa: CAFRGLAGAYNEQFF
CDR3nt: TGTGCATTCAGGGGATTAGCGGGGGCTTACAATGAGCAGTTCTTC

j_gene: TRBJ1-5
v_gene: TRBV27
abundance: .
d_gene: .
CDR3aa: CASSLGWSQPQHF
CDR3nt: TGTGCCAGCAGTTTAGGTTGGAGTCAGCCCCAGCATTTT

j_gene: TRBJ1-2
v_gene: TRBV18
abundance: .
d_gene: TRBD1
CDR3aa: CASSLGTGNGGYTF
CDR3nt: TGTGCCAGCTCACTGGGGACAGGGAATGGTGGCTACACCTTC

j_gene: TRBJ2-1
v_gene: TRBV24-1
abundance: .
d_gene: .
CDR3aa: CTTSSLNEQFF
CDR3nt: TGTACCACCAGTTCCCTGAATGAGCAGTTCTTC

j_gene: TRBJ1-6
v_gene: TRBV10-3
abundance: once
d_gene: .
CDR3aa: CAISESMVSPLHF
CDR3nt: TGTGCCATCAGTGAGTCGATGGTCTCACCCCTCCACTTT

j_gene: TRBJ2-1
v_gene: TRBV6-2/TRBV6-3
abundance: .
d_gene: TRBD2
CDR3aa: CASSSTGTSREEQFF
CDR3nt: TGTGCCAGCAGTTCAACCGGGACTAGCCGTGAGGAGCAGTTCTTC

j_gene: TRBJ2-7
v_gene: TRBV5-6
abundance: few
d_gene: TRBD2
CDR3aa: CASSFRLAGGLNEQYF
CDR3nt: TGTGCCAGCAGCTTTAGACTAGCGGGGGGTTTGAATGAGCAGTACTTC

j_gene: TRBJ2-1
v_gene: TRBV28
abundance: once
d_gene: TRBD1
CDR3aa: CASSLARNDQTGDLYNEQFF
CDR3nt: TGTGCCAGCAGTTTAGCCCGCAACGACCAAACAGGGGACCTTTACAATGAGCAGTTCTTC

j_gene: TRBJ2-7
v_gene: TRBV6-4
abundance: few
d_gene: TRBD1
CDR3aa: CASSDRGTGAYEQYF
CDR3nt: TGTGCCAGCAGTGATCGTGGGACAGGTGCTTACGAGCAGTACTTC

j_gene: TRBJ2-1
v_gene: TRBV12-3/TRBV12-4
abundance: few
d_gene: .
CDR3aa: CASSFGQRGEQFF
CDR3nt: TGTGCCAGCAGTTTCGGACAACGGGGTGAGCAGTTCTTC

j_gene: TRBJ2-1
v_gene: TRBV12-3/TRBV12-4
abundance: .
d_gene: .
CDR3aa: CASTEVGGRGNEQFF
CDR3nt: TGTGCCAGCACCGAGGTGGGGGGGCGGGGTAATGAGCAGTTCTTC

j_gene: TRBJ1-2
v_gene: TRBV9
abundance: few
d_gene: .
CDR3aa: CASSVISNYGYTF
CDR3nt: TGTGCCAGCAGCGTAATATCCAACTATGGCTACACCTTC

j_gene: TRBJ2-5
v_gene: TRBV9
abundance: .
d_gene: TRBD2
CDR3aa: CASSPGTSGGAGSWETQYF
CDR3nt: TGTGCCAGCAGCCCCGGGACTAGCGGGGGAGCAGGTTCCTGGGAGACCCAGTACTTC

j_gene: TRBJ2-3
v_gene: TRBV3-1
abundance: once
d_gene: TRBD2
CDR3aa: CASSQGPAGGSYF
CDR3nt: TGTGCCAGCAGCCAAGGACCAGCGGGGGGGTCGTATTTT

j_gene: TRBJ2-7
v_gene: TRBV20-1
abundance: .
d_gene: TRBD2
CDR3aa: CSARGGGSGYEQYF
CDR3nt: TGCAGTGCTAGGGGCGGGGGGTCAGGGTACGAGCAGTACTTC

j_gene: TRBJ1-2
v_gene: TRBV7-7
abundance: .
d_gene: .
CDR3aa: CASSQGRGTYYYGYTF
CDR3nt: TGTGCCAGCAGCCAAGGGCGAGGCACCTATTACTATGGCTACACCTTC

j_gene: TRBJ2-2
v_gene: TRBV9
abundance: .
d_gene: TRBD2
CDR3aa: CASSDGTSVTNTGELFF
CDR3nt: TGTGCCAGCAGCGATGGGACTAGCGTTACGAACACCGGGGAGCTGTTTTTT

j_gene: TRBJ1-1
v_gene: TRBV3-1
abundance: .
d_gene: .
CDR3aa: CASSPRDGGGTEAFF
CDR3nt: TGTGCCAGCAGCCCCCGGGACGGCGGGGGCACTGAAGCTTTCTTT

j_gene: TRBJ1-1
v_gene: TRBV2
abundance: .
d_gene: .
CDR3aa: CASSRRDTLLGTEAFF
CDR3nt: TGTGCCAGCAGTCGCCGGGACACTTTATTGGGCACTGAAGCTTTCTTT

j_gene: TRBJ1-2
v_gene: TRBV20-1
abundance: medium-sized
d_gene: .
CDR3aa: CSASGGSYGYTF
CDR3nt: TGCAGTGCTAGCGGGGGATCCTATGGCTACACCTTC

j_gene: TRBJ2-5
v_gene: TRBV7-7
abundance: .
d_gene: .
CDR3aa: CASSTKLRDREETQYF
CDR3nt: TGTGCCAGCAGCACCAAGTTACGGGATCGAGAGGAGACCCAGTACTTC

j_gene: TRBJ2-1
v_gene: TRBV24-1
abundance: .
d_gene: .
CDR3aa: CATSARATGGWVNNEQFF
CDR3nt: TGTGCCACCAGCGCGAGGGCGACAGGAGGGTGGGTTAACAATGAGCAGTTCTTC

j_gene: TRBJ2-5
v_gene: TRBV7-9
abundance: .
d_gene: TRBD1
CDR3aa: CASRRLDRDPETQYF
CDR3nt: TGTGCCAGCAGACGACTCGACAGGGACCCAGAGACCCAGTACTTC

j_gene: TRBJ2-7
v_gene: TRBV5-1
abundance: few
d_gene: .
CDR3aa: CASSLDRTVHEQYF
CDR3nt: TGCGCCAGCAGCTTGGATAGAACAGTCCACGAGCAGTACTTC